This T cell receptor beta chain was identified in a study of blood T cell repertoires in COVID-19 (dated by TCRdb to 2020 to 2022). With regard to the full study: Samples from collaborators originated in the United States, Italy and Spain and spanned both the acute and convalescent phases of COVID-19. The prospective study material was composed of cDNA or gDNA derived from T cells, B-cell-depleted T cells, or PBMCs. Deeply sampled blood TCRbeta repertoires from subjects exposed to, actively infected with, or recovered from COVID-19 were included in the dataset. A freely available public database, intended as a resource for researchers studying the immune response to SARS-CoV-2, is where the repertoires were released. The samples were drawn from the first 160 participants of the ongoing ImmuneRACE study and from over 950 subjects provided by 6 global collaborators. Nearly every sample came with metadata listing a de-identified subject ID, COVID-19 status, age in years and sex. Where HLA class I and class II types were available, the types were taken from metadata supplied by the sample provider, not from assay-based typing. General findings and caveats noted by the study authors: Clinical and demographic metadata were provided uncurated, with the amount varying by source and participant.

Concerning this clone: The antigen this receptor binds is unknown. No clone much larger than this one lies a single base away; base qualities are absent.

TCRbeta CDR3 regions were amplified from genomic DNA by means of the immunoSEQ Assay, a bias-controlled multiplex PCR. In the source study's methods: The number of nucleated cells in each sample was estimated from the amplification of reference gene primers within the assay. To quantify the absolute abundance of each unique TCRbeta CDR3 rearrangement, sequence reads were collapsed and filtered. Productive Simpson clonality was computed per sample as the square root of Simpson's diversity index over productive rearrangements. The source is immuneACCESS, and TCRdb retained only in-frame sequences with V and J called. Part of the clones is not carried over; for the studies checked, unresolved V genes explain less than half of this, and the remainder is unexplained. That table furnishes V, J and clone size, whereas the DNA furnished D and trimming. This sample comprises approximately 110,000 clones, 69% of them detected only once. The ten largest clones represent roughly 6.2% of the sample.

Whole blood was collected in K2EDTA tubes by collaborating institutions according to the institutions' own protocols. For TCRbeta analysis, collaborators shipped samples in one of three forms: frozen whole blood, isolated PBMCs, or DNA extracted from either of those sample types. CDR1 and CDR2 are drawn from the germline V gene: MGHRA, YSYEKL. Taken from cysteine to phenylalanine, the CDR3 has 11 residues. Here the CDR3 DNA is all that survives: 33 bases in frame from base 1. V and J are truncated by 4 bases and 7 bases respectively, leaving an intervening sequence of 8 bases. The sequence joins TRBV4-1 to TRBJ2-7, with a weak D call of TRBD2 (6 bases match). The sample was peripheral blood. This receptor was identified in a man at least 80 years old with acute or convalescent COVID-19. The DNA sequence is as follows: TGCGCCAGCAGCCTGGAGGGGGAGCAGTACTTC. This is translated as CASSLEGEQYF.